This T cell receptor beta chain was retrieved from a study of cytomegalovirus exposure and HLA in healthy donors. General study results and limits: It was in a later analysis that TCR association rates were seen to vary by HLA locus, highest for DRB1 and lowest for HLA-C.

Both 60 Vbeta primers and 13 Jbeta primers went into the PCR. The data were produced by immunoSEQ multiplex PCR, yet TCRdb's version contains in-frame clones alone and is incomplete. The data contain roughly 200,000 clones, just under 80% of them singletons. Unmatched junction bases numbered 20, after V lost 3 bases and J lost 0 bases. The CDR3 sequence is 22 residues long. The germline V gene has CDR1 MNHEY and CDR2 SMNVEV (reference sequence). About this clone itself: What it binds is unknown.

Each donor's status was that of a healthy bone marrow donor. The material sequenced was PBMCs. The sequence came from a female donor in good health and CMV-seronegative. The chain has TRBV27 and TRBJ2-3, with 11 bases lining up with TRBD2. The DNA of the CDR3 is TGTGCCAGCAGTTTGTTGCCCGTAAGTTCCGGGACTAGCGGAGGTAGCACAGATACGCAGTATTTT. Its protein is CASSLLPVSSGTSGGSTDTQYF.